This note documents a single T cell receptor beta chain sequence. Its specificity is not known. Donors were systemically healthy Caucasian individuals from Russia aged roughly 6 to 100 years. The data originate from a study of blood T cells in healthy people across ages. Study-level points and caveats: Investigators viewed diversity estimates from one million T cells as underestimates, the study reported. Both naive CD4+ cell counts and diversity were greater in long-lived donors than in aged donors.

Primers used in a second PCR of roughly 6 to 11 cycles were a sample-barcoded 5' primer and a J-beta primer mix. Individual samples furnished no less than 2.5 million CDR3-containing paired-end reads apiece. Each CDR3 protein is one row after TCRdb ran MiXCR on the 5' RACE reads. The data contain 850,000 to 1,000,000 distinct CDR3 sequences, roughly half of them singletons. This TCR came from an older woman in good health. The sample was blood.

The chain's CDR3 is CASSQGARAAHYEQYF. The CDR3 DNA reads as TGTGCCAGCAGCCAAGGGGCGCGAGCGGCACACTACGAGCAGTACTTC. The chain recombines TRBV3-1 with TRBJ2-7, with D maybe TRBD2 (5 bases). The CDR3 is 16 amino acids. The ends were cut back, 1 base at V and 3 bases at J, with 16 bases in the middle. Germline loops: CDR1 LGHDT, CDR2 YNNKEL (reference sequence).